Listed here are 24 T cell receptor beta chains from one sample, sequenced in a study of T and B cells in COVID-19 patients. BIOMED2 TRB-A/B primer pools were used in multiplex TRB PCR. Via MiXCR, TCRdb re-called the multiplex PCR reads, giving one row per CDR3 protein. This table holds 4,500 to 6,000 distinct CDR3 sequences, about 33% found once. Blood genomic DNA input for TRB amplification was roughly 220-500 ng. The sequenced sample was blood. The origin of the receptors is a human donor who had recovered from COVID-19.

This clonotype was seen a few times. CDR3 bases: TGTGCCATCAGTGGACAGGTTGGGGAGACCCAGTACTTC. It translates to CAISGQVGETQYF. This chain joins TRBV10-3 and TRBJ2-5; tentative D call: TRBD1 (6 bases). This CDR3 comprises 13 residues. Germline V gene data show CDR1 as ENHRY and CDR2 as SYGVKD. Trimming took 4 bases from V and 5 from J, leaving 11 bases between them.

The chain employs TRBV10-1 and TRBJ2-5; 7 positions match TRBD2. CDR3 size: 15 residues. Unmatched junction bases numbered 5, after V lost 4 bases and J lost 0 bases. Germline CDR1 WNHNN, CDR2 SYGVQD (reference sequence). Here the CDR3 reads CASSVAGTNQETQYF. As DNA, the CDR3 is TGCGCCAGCAGTGTGGCAGGGACTAACCAAGAGACCCAGTACTTC.

The V gene is TRBV4-3, the J gene TRBJ2-7, with TRBD2 matching over 10 bases. From germline, CDR1 is LGHNA and CDR2 YSLEER. The ends lost 3 bases at V and 4 bases at J; junction bases unmatched: 9. CDR3 length: 16 residues. The chain's CDR3 is CASSHELAGALYEQYF. The CDR3 DNA reads as TGCGCCAGCAGCCACGAGCTAGCGGGAGCTCTGTACGAGCAGTACTTC.

The chain joins TRBV19 to TRBJ2-1, with 12 bases that match TRBD2. The CDR3 is made up of 15 amino acids. Germline V gene data show CDR1 as LNHDA and CDR2 as SQIVND (reference sequence). J lost 4 bases, V lost 4 bases, and 2 bases had no gene match. As DNA, the CDR3 is TGTGCCAGTAGTAGGACTAGCGGGGATTACAATGAGCAGTTCTTC. Its protein product is CASSRTSGDYNEQFF.

This rearrangement joins TRBV6-1 to TRBJ2-7; tentatively, D is TRBD1 or TRBD2 (5 bases each). The germline CDR1 and CDR2 sequences are MNHNS and SASEGT. V lost 0 bases and J 0 bases, leaving 9 bases between the germline ends. The CDR3 totals 15 residues. CDR3 protein: CASSEAWGSSYEQYF. The DNA for the CDR3 is TGTGCCAGCAGTGAAGCATGGGGGAGCTCCTACGAGCAGTACTTC.

This clonotype was observed a few times. This rearrangement joins TRBV24-1 to TRBJ2-1; D unresolved. This CDR3 has 11 amino acids. V was pared by 3 bases and J by 9 bases, with 5 bases between. Germline CDR1 and CDR2: KGHDR and SFDVKD. The CDR3 protein is CATSDGVEQFF. The CDR3 DNA sequence: TGTGCCACCAGTGATGGGGTTGAGCAGTTCTTC.

By share, this clonotype counts as large. J is TRBJ2-3 and V is TRBV6-5; 14 positions agree with TRBD2. V dropped 5 bases and J dropped 4; count of bases not matched to a gene: 2. The CDR3 runs to 15 residues. CDR1 is MNHEY and CDR2 is SVGAGI in the germline V gene. For the CDR3, the DNA is TGTGCCAGCAGTAGACTAGCGGGAGGGCCAGATACGCAGTATTTT. Translated: CASSRLAGGPDTQYF.

The V call is TRBV15, the J call TRBJ2-1, with TRBD2 matching 12 bases. Per germline, CDR1 LNHNV and CDR2 YYDKDF (reference sequence). Losses at the gene ends were 0 bases for V and 6 bases for J; bases not matched to a gene: 15. The length of the CDR3 is 20 residues. CDR3 amino acids: CATSRDTGGLAGGSFNEQFF. The CDR3 bases are TGTGCCACCAGCAGAGATACCGGAGGGCTAGCGGGAGGGTCGTTCAATGAGCAGTTCTTC.

The chain joins TRBV28 to TRBJ2-7; TRBD1 might be the D (6 bases). Germline values: CDR1 MDHEN, CDR2 SYDVKM. There are 15 residues in the CDR3. The germline V and J ends were trimmed by 4 bases and 2 bases, with 15 bases remaining between them. CDR3 residues: CASSSTGTIPYEQYF. CDR3 sequence (DNA): TGTGCCAGCAGTTCGACAGGTACCATTCCCTACGAGCAGTACTTC.

The genes are TRBV5-6 and TRBJ2-7; D not certain. Trimming cost V 2 bases and J 3 bases, with 12 bases left between them. The CDR3 has 14 amino acids. The germline V gene has CDR1 SGHDT and CDR2 YYEEEE. The CDR3 nucleotides read TGTGCCAGCAGCTTCCCGCCGGCCAACTACGAGCAGTACTTC. This codes for CASSFPPANYEQYF.

This chain uses TRBV12-3 or TRBV12-4 with TRBJ1-2, with TRBD1 matching 8 bases. The CDR3 runs to 14 residues. V dropped 6 bases and J dropped 10; count of bases not matched to a gene: 13. The CDR3 loop reads CASSLSGGQAFYTF. CDR3 coding DNA: TGTGCCAGCAGCTTATCGGGGGGACAGGCGTTCTACACCTTC.

The rearrangement uses TRBV30 and TRBJ2-6; 7 bases fit TRBD1. The CDR3 has 20 residues. Trimming removed 2 bases from V and 2 bases from J; junction bases left unmatched: 18. The germline V gene encodes CDR1 GTSNPN and CDR2 SVGIG (reference sequence). CDR3 in DNA: TGTGCCTGGAGTAGTCCAGGGACAGAGACACTCTGGACTGGGGCCAACGTCCTGACTTTC. This gives the protein CAWSSPGTETLWTGANVLTF.

This clonotype appeared once. V usage is TRBV7-4 and J usage is TRBJ2-7; 7 bases are a match to TRBD1. V lost 5 bases and J lost 0; bases outside the gene matches: 4. Germline values: CDR1 SGHVT, CDR2 SQSDAQ. The CDR3 is 14 residues long. The CDR3 coding sequence is TGTGCCAGCAGCGAGGGACAGCTCTCCTACGAGCAGTACTTC. Translated: CASSEGQLSYEQYF.

Here the CDR3 DNA reads TGTGCCAGCAAGACGTTCGGGGCCGTTGGGGAGCAGTACTTC. This encodes CASKTFGAVGEQYF. This chain joins TRBV27 and TRBJ2-7, with D perhaps given as TRBD1 or TRBD2 (5 bases each). Germline V gives CDR1 MNHEY, CDR2 SMNVEV (reference sequence). The CDR3 has 14 residues. V shed 7 bases and J shed 7 bases, with 20 bases lying between them.

This chain links TRBV27 with TRBJ2-7; 7 positions agree with TRBD1. The ends lost 5 bases at V and 5 bases at J; junction bases unmatched: 9. This CDR3 comprises 14 residues. CDR1 is MNHEY, CDR2 SMNVEV, per germline (reference sequence). CDR3 bases: TGTGCCAGCAGTAAAAGGGGGCGGTTTAACGAGCAGTACTTC. This sequence encodes CASSKRGRFNEQYF.

The V gene is TRBV20-1, the J gene TRBJ2-7, with unresolved D. The V and J ends lost 0 bases and 3 bases respectively, with 3 bases between them. This CDR3 is built from 11 residues. Germline assignment: CDR1 DFQATT and CDR2 SNEGSKA (reference sequence). The CDR3 nucleotides read TGCAGTGCTAGAGAACACTACGAGCAGTACTTC. Protein: CSAREHYEQYF.

The V gene is TRBV6-6, the J gene TRBJ2-3, with unresolved D. The V end was cut by 2 bases, the J end by 6 bases, with 12 bases between. Looked up from germline, CDR1 is MNHNY and CDR2 is SVGAGI (reference sequence). The CDR3 loop spans 14 amino acids. CDR3 sequence: CASSYPAWPDTQYF. Written as DNA, the CDR3 is TGTGCCAGCAGTTACCCTGCGTGGCCCGATACGCAGTATTTT.

The chain is built from TRBV20-1 and TRBJ1-2, with D unresolved. Trimming stripped 4 bases from V and 1 base from J, with 7 bases between. CDR3 size: 12 residues. Looked up from germline, CDR1 is DFQATT and CDR2 is SNEGSKA (reference sequence). CDR3 region: CSANRGNYGYTF. As DNA, the CDR3 is TGCAGTGCTAACCGCGGTAACTATGGCTACACCTTC.

The rearrangement uses TRBV12-3 or TRBV12-4 and TRBJ1-4, with 8 bases lining up with TRBD1. The CDR3 is 14 residues long. V shed 5 bases and J 7 bases; nucleotides not matched to a gene: 6. For the CDR3, the DNA is TGTGCCAGCAGTCTTCGACAGGGGAGTGAAAAACTGTTTTTT. It specifies CASSLRQGSEKLFF.

This clonotype is classed as medium-sized. The V gene is TRBV11-1, the J gene TRBJ2-1; 14 bases are a match to TRBD2. Germline V gene data show CDR1 as SGHAT and CDR2 as FQDESV (reference sequence). V lost 8 bases, J lost 13 bases, and 7 bases stayed unmatched. The CDR3 loop spans 13 amino acids. CDR3: CASGLGLAGGQFF. DNA for the CDR3: TGTGCCAGCGGCCTTGGACTAGCGGGAGGTCAGTTCTTC.

This clonotype occurred once. V is TRBV5-6 and J is TRBJ2-5, with D perhaps TRBD2 (6 bases). The J call may be incorrect, as the DNA end agrees better with TRBJ2-7. Per the germline V gene, CDR1 is SGHDT and CDR2 is YYEEEE. This CDR3 comprises 14 residues. Here the CDR3 DNA reads TGTGCCAGCAGCGCGGGGACGGGCTCCTACGAGCAGTACTTC. This gives the protein CASSAGTGSYEQYF.

This chain links TRBV6-1 with TRBJ1-5; D is undetermined. V lost 5 bases and J 10 bases, leaving 15 bases between the germline ends. Germline V gene lookup returns CDR1 MNHNS and CDR2 SASEGT. CDR3 length: 13 amino acids. CDR3 nucleotide sequence: TGTGCCAGCAGTCCAGAGTTTATCAGCCCCCAGCATTTT. Translated: CASSPEFISPQHF.

The chain couples TRBV27 to TRBJ2-3; D unclear. V lost 6 bases to trimming and J lost 0 bases, with 10 bases between them. The CDR3 consists of 14 residues. Germline CDR1 and CDR2: MNHEY and SMNVEV (reference sequence). The CDR3 DNA sequence: TGTGCCAGCAGCGCGGAGACCAGCACAGATACGCAGTATTTT. It yields the protein CASSAETSTDTQYF.

The chain couples TRBV6-1 to TRBJ1-4; no clear D gene. Trimming left V 2 bases short and J 0 bases short, with 4 bases between. CDR3 size: 14 residues. Per the germline V gene, CDR1 is MNHNS and CDR2 is SASEGT. CDR3 in amino acids: CASSEQSTNEKLFF. CDR3 in DNA: TGTGCCAGCAGTGAACAATCAACTAATGAAAAACTGTTTTTT.